This T cell receptor beta chain was retrieved from a study of CD4+ T cells in melanoma (dated by TCRdb to 2022 to 2024). With respect to the entire study: The study examined neoantigen-specific CD4+ T cells in human melanoma. Results and caveats for the whole study, not just this receptor: According to the report, neoantigen-specific CD4+ T cells in melanoma displayed diverse differentiation states. Neoantigen-specific CD4+ T cells were reported to be correlated with the function of CD8+ T cells, macrophages and B cells.

The library was obtained by the immunoSEQ multiplex PCR assay. TCRdb carries this immuneACCESS record with in-frame sequences only. Its versions omit some clonotypes, under half of them owing to an unresolved V gene in the studies checked, with the rest unexplained. The sample records about 50,000 clones, 89% of which are singletons. About 12% of the sample is held by the ten biggest clonotypes. There are 13 amino acids in the CDR3, from cysteine to phenylalanine inclusive. Of the read, only the CDR3 DNA is kept; its 39 bases are in frame from base 1. V was cut back by 4 bases and J by 4 bases, leaving a gap of 10 bases between them. According to the germline V gene, CDR1 reads LGHNA and CDR2 reads YNFKEQ. Regarding this clone: The antigen it recognizes is unknown. Base qualities are not provided; no much larger clone lies one nucleotide away.

Patients with melanoma were used as donors. Sample: peripheral blood. This receptor was obtained from a human donor with melanoma. The rearranged chain carries TRBV4-2 and TRBJ1-2; TRBD1 is a possible D gene, resting on 6 matching bases. The CDR3 in this case is CASSLTGSYGYTF. Here is the DNA: TGTGCCAGCAGCCTGACAGGATCCTATGGCTACACCTTC.